These 12 T cell receptor beta chains were sequenced from one sample in a study of blood T cells in healthy people across ages. Primed by a sample-barcoded 5' primer and a J-beta primer mix, a second PCR proceeded for about 7 to 11 cycles. Using its own MiXCR run on the 5' RACE reads, TCRdb lists one record per CDR3 protein. The data contain over 300,000 distinct CDR3 sequences, approximately 51% of them singletons. Sequenced: blood. All receptors derive from a man aged 55-75 years in good health.

V usage is TRBV7-9 and J usage is TRBJ2-6; TRBD2 agrees at 12 bases. The germline gives CDR1 SEHNR, CDR2 FQNEAQ (reference sequence). The CDR3 runs to 19 residues. The V gene end was trimmed by 5 bases and the J gene end by 3 bases; junction bases not matched to a gene: 11. CDR3 nucleotides: TGTGCCAGCAGCGCACGACTAGCGGGAGCTTTAGGTGGGGCCAACGTCCTGACTTTC. It is translated as CASSARLAGALGGANVLTF.

This chain connects TRBV20-1 to TRBJ2-1, with TRBD2 matching 10 bases. V shed 3 bases, J shed 7 bases, and the junction held 18 bases outside the gene matches. Germline CDR1 reads DFQATT; CDR2 reads SNEGSKA (reference sequence). The CDR3 is 18 residues long. The CDR3 DNA reads TGCAGTGCTAGCCTAATTGGACTTAGCGGGAGGTGGGGGAATGAGCAGTTCTTC. The encoded protein is CSASLIGLSGRWGNEQFF.

This clonotype has at least ten counts. The gene calls are TRBV6-6 and TRBJ1-2; TRBD1 might be the D (5 bases). Trimming left V 0 bases short and J 2 bases short, with 13 bases between. The CDR3 has 16 amino acids. CDR1 and CDR2 from the germline V gene are MNHNY and SVGAGI (reference sequence). The DNA of the CDR3 is TGTGCCAGCAGTTACTCGATAAGGGACCAAAACTATGGCTACACCTTC. This sequence encodes CASSYSIRDQNYGYTF.

V gene TRBV15 combines with J gene TRBJ2-4, with 15 nucleotides matching TRBD2. The DNA end lines up better with TRBJ2-5; the J call may be wrong. The CDR3 loop spans 16 amino acids. The germline CDR1 and CDR2 sequences are LNHNV and YYDKDF (reference sequence). CDR3 residues: CATSTRTSGGEETQYF. The CDR3 DNA reads as TGTGCCACCAGTACCCGGACTAGCGGGGGGGAAGAGACCCAGTACTTC.

This clonotype appeared once. This rearrangement joins TRBV6-2 or TRBV6-3 to TRBJ2-5; D perhaps matches TRBD2 (5 bases). V lost 6 bases and J lost 5, with 13 bases in between. CDR1 and CDR2 (germline): MNHEY, SVGEGT. This CDR3 is built from 13 residues. Written as DNA, the CDR3 is TGTGCCAGCAGCCTCCAGCGGCGGGAGACCCAGTACTTC. Translated, it gives CASSLQRRETQYF.

This clonotype was picked up many times. In nucleotides, the CDR3 is TGTGCCAGCAGGAGGGATCCCCGAGGCACGCAGTATTTT. Translated: CASRRDPRGTQYF. The genes are TRBV6-2 or TRBV6-3 and TRBJ2-3, with D perhaps matching TRBD2 (5 bases). V shed 6 bases and J shed 9 bases, with 16 bases lying between them. The CDR3 spans 13 residues. The V gene's germline CDR1 is MNHEY and CDR2 SVGEGT.

V gene TRBV6-6 combines with J gene TRBJ2-5, with TRBD2 identical over 8 bases. The CDR3 sequence is 17 residues long. J was trimmed by 2 bases and V by 3 bases; bases with no gene match: 11. The V gene's germline CDR1 is MNHNY and CDR2 SVGAGI (reference sequence). The DNA of the CDR3 is TGTGCCAGCAGTTATTCAGCGGGGGACCTGAGGCAAGAGACCCAGTACTTC. It codes for CASSYSAGDLRQETQYF.

This clonotype was counted a few times. The genes are TRBV27 and TRBJ2-1, with a possible D match to TRBD2 (6 bases). The germline gives CDR1 MNHEY, CDR2 SMNVEV (reference sequence). The CDR3 runs to 13 residues. Trimming removed 4 bases at V and 10 bases at J, with 14 bases between. Here the CDR3 reads CASSWTAGGEQFF. As DNA, the CDR3 is TGTGCCAGCAGTTGGACTGCCGGAGGGGAGCAGTTCTTC.

This chain joins TRBV12-3 or TRBV12-4 and TRBJ2-3; 15 nucleotides align to TRBD2. Trimming removed 5 bases from V and 1 base from J; junction bases left unmatched: 13. The CDR3 loop spans 20 amino acids. This chain's CDR3 is CASSTPRTSGGVRGTDTQYF. Written as DNA, the CDR3 is TGTGCCAGCAGTACCCCCCGGACTAGCGGGGGGGTCCGGGGCACAGATACGCAGTATTTT.

The chain combines TRBV20-1 with TRBJ2-7; 7 bases map to TRBD2. The junction had 8 bases not matched to a gene; V was cut back by 0 bases and J by 3 bases. The germline CDR1 and CDR2 sequences are DFQATT and SNEGSKA (reference sequence). The CDR3 consists of 15 residues. The CDR3 sequence: CSAREQREPHYEQYF. CDR3 sequence (DNA): TGCAGTGCTAGAGAGCAGCGGGAACCCCACTACGAGCAGTACTTC.

The CDR3 DNA reads TGTGCCAGCAGTTACGGGGCGTCAGGGCAAGAGACCCAGTACTTC. Translated: CASSYGASGQETQYF. The chain couples TRBV6-5 to TRBJ2-5; D may be TRBD1 (5 bases). Germline-derived CDR1 and CDR2 are MNHEY and SVGAGI. V dropped 2 bases and J dropped 2 bases, with 12 bases sitting between them. The CDR3 contains 15 residues.

The chain couples TRBV10-3 to TRBJ2-5, with D tentatively TRBD1 (8 bases). This CDR3 spans 15 amino acids. The V gene lost 6 bases and the J gene lost 2 bases, with 16 bases spanning the gap. CDR1 and CDR2 from the germline V gene are ENHRY and SYGVKD. The CDR3 loop is CAIRTGEGIQETQYF. In nucleotides, the CDR3 is TGTGCCATCAGGACAGGGGAGGGGATTCAAGAGACCCAGTACTTC.